This T cell receptor (beta chain) was identified in a study of blood T cell repertoires in COVID-19. Study-wide background: Donors in the United States, Italy and Spain gave samples during acute or convalescent COVID-19. T cells, B-cell-depleted T cells, or PBMCs supplied cDNA or gDNA.

In the original analysis: By means of reference gene primer amplification, nucleated cell counts were estimated. Only in-frame clones appear in the TCRdb table, and some are missing; sequencing was by immunoSEQ multiplex PCR. V and J calls plus clone size are reproduced from that table; the DNA served to infer D and trimming. The profile shows approximately 210,000 clones, around nine tenths of them singletons. V was shortened by 3 bases and J by 2 bases, with 8 bases between the two germline ends. The CDR3 has 15 residues. From germline, CDR1 is KGHSH and CDR2 LQKENI. This clonotype was sampled from a middle-aged woman with acute or convalescent COVID-19. The sample taken for sequencing was peripheral blood. The chain links TRBV18 to TRBJ2-6; a possible D gene is TRBD1 (5 bases). CDR3 residues: CASSPQGAGANVLTF. Written as DNA, the CDR3 is TGTGCCAGCTCACCTCAGGGCGCTGGGGCCAACGTCCTGACTTTC.